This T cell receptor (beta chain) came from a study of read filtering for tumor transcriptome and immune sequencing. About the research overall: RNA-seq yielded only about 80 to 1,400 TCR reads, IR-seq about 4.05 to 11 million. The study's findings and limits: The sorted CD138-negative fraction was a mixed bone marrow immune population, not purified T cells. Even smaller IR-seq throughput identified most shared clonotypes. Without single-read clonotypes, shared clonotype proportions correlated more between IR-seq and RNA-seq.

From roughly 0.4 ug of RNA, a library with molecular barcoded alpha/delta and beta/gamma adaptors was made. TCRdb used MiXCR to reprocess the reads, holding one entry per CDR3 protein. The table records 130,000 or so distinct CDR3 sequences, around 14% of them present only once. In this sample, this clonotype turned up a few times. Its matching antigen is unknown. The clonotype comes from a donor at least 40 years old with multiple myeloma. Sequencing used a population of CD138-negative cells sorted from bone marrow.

The CDR3 sequence: CSVAGGLTDTQYF. The CDR3 coding sequence is TGCAGCGTTGCAGGGGGCCTAACAGATACGCAGTATTTT. The chain links TRBV29-1 to TRBJ2-3, with 8 positions matching TRBD1. This CDR3 spans 13 amino acids. Germline trimming cut 4 bases from V and 3 bases from J; bases unmatched to any gene: 3. Germline assignment: CDR1 SQVTM and CDR2 ANQGSEA.